This record covers a single T cell receptor (beta chain). Its antigen is not identified. The data originate from a study of T cell responses to AZD1222 COVID-19 vaccine. Profiled with immunoSEQ multiplex PCR; TCRdb holds only in-frame clones, not every one. The sample holds around 130,000 clones, 70% to 90% seen once. Study-wide results and caveats: With two AZD1222 doses given, Spike-specific TCR breadth and depth both rose. Baseline seropositivity characterized only six AZD1222 recipients.

V lost 3 bases, J lost 4 bases, and 8 bases stayed unmatched. The germline gives CDR1 MNHNS, CDR2 SASEGT. The length of the CDR3 is 15 residues. The sample here was peripheral blood, taken on day 0 of AZD1222 vaccination. This chain uses TRBV6-1 with TRBJ2-7, with TRBD2 matching over 8 bases. The receptor comes from an adult in good health. CDR3 DNA: TGTGCCAGCAGTGATGGTTTAGCGGGGAGTTACGAGCAGTACTTC. Protein sequence: CASSDGLAGSYEQYF.